The present T cell receptor (beta chain) was sequenced within a study of T-cell reconstitution after alpha-beta-depleted transplantation in children (dated by TCRdb to 2016 to 2017). About the full investigation: Using TCR repertoire profiling, the study followed T-cell immune reconstitution in a quantitative way in children after TCRalphabeta/CD19-depleted allogeneic hematopoietic cell transplantation.

Study-wide conclusions, independent of this receptor: In some patients, the high TCRbeta diversity seen at day 60 was put down to recipient T cells and intrathymic progenitors that had survived conditioning. The apparently early recovery of alphabetaT-cell counts about two months after transplant reportedly depended on only several hundred rapidly expanded clones that came from non-depleted graft cells. Over subsequent months, a decline in hyperexpanded clone frequencies was noted, and after one year, T-cell counts and TCRbeta diversity were mostly ascribed to newly produced T cells.

Library creation used PCR. Sequencing used an Illumina HiSeq 2500. TCR library preparation used molecular barcoding, with unique molecular identifiers applied to normalize quantification of the TCRbeta repertoire. Using fastp trimming at Q25 and MiXCR clonotype assembly, TCRdb reanalyzed the public sequencing data and kept in-frame beta chains. Each CDR3 protein gets just one entry, which takes the most common genes and DNA from the rows behind it. Across this sample there are about 160,000 distinct CDR3 sequences, with 11% seen only once. 13% of the sample lies in the top ten. The CDR3 starts with the cysteine, ends with the phenylalanine, and has 14 residues. This entry keeps only the CDR3 DNA: 42 bases, framed from base 1. CDR1 is given as SGHTA and CDR2 as FQGTGA, both from the germline V gene. Cut back by 5 bases and 4 bases, the V and J ends lie 13 bases apart. This clonotype was recorded many times. The target of this receptor is not known. Base qualities are not at hand, and no much larger clone is one base apart.

This specimen's treatment or condition label, interpreted: allogeneic hematopoietic cell transplantation with graft depleted of TCRalphabeta T cells and CD19 B cells. Transplant recipients were children who received TCRalphabeta/CD19-depleted allogeneic hematopoietic cell grafts. The source of this sequence is a boy aged 2 to 9 with acute myeloid leukemia, due to receive a stem cell transplant. The sequence links TRBV7-3 to TRBJ2-3; 6 matching bases give a weak D call of TRBD2. Sequences were derived from PBMCs, sampled before TCRalphabeta/CD19-depleted stem cell transplant. The DNA reads as follows: TGTGCCAGCAGCCCAAATCCGGGGGCAGATACGCAGTATTTT. Protein translation: CASSPNPGADTQYF.